Below are 15 T cell receptor beta chains sequenced from a single sample in a study of OX40 agonist ivuxolimab in advanced cancers. Using immunoSEQ multiplex PCR, the repertoire was profiled, and TCRdb retains in-frame clones only, with some absent. The sample has roughly 86,000 clones, about 90% seen once. The starting material was CD4+ or CD8+ T cells sorted from blood, obtained in a trial of the OX40 agonist ivuxolimab. Source of these receptors: an adult with an advanced solid tumor such as melanoma, head and neck, liver or kidney cancer.

This clone has just one count. The V and J genes are TRBV10-2 and TRBJ2-7, with D possibly TRBD2 on 6 matching bases. The ends were cut back, 6 bases at V and 7 bases at J, with 19 bases in the middle. Germline loops: CDR1 WSHSY, CDR2 SAAADI. The CDR3 spans 14 residues. The DNA for the CDR3 is TGCGCCAGCAGCCGGAGGAGGTCCCGGGGGGAGCAGTACTTC. Its translation is CASSRRRSRGEQYF.

The J gene is TRBJ1-1, the V gene TRBV5-1; D is uncertain. Germline-derived CDR1 and CDR2 are SGHRS and YFSETQ. The CDR3 is 15 residues long. Trimming took 2 bases from V and 1 from J, leaving 12 bases between them. The CDR3 sequence is CASSFSGGGNTEAFF. The CDR3 DNA reads as TGCGCCAGCAGCTTTAGCGGCGGAGGGAACACTGAAGCTTTCTTT.

The rearrangement uses TRBV6-5 and TRBJ1-1; 9 bases align to TRBD1. The V and J ends lost 5 bases and 8 bases, in that order; junction bases with no gene match: 6. Germline V gives CDR1 MNHEY, CDR2 SVGAGI. There are 13 residues in the CDR3. CDR3 in amino acids: CASSKDRGREAFF. The CDR3, as DNA: TGTGCCAGCAGTAAGGACAGGGGAAGAGAAGCTTTCTTT.

The table lists this clone with a count of one. V usage is TRBV5-1 and J usage is TRBJ2-1, with D uncertain. The CDR3 contains 13 residues. Germline V gene data show CDR1 as SGHRS and CDR2 as YFSETQ. V gave up 2 bases and J gave up 4 bases, with 7 bases separating them. The CDR3 DNA is TGCGCCAGCAGCTTCAATGCTTACAATGAGCAGTTCTTC. Residues: CASSFNAYNEQFF.

The chain recombines TRBV9 with TRBJ2-1, with D perhaps matching TRBD1 or TRBD2 (5 bases each). Germline V gives CDR1 SGDLS, CDR2 YYNGEE. V was pared by 0 bases and J by 6 bases, with 7 bases between. The CDR3 length is 13 residues. The chain's CDR3 is CASSVGDVNEQFF. CDR3 bases: TGTGCCAGCAGCGTAGGGGACGTCAATGAGCAGTTCTTC.

The chain carries TRBV25-1 and TRBJ2-1; D call uncertain. V was pared by 7 bases and J by 2 bases, with 9 bases between. Germline loops: CDR1 MGHDK, CDR2 SYGVNS. The CDR3 contains 13 residues. CDR3 bases: TGTGCCAGCACCGACTCGACCTACAATGAGCAGTTCTTC. The encoded protein is CASTDSTYNEQFF.

The chain is built from TRBV4-1 and TRBJ1-6; possibly TRBD1 for D (6 bases). The V gene's germline CDR1 is MGHRA and CDR2 YSYEKL. V was cut by 1 base and J by 11 bases, with 15 bases left in between. This CDR3 has 15 amino acids. This CDR3 reads CASSQGTLGGAPLHF. The CDR3 nucleotides read TGCGCCAGCAGCCAAGGGACGCTCGGGGGCGCACCCCTCCACTTT.

This chain links TRBV18 with TRBJ2-7, with 9 bases matching TRBD1. V was pared by 0 bases and J by 5 bases, with 2 bases of the junction left unmatched. Germline CDR1 and CDR2: KGHSH and LQKENI. The length of the CDR3 is 14 residues. Here the CDR3 DNA reads TGTGCCAGCTCACCACCGGGACAGGGCAACGAGCAGTACTTC. Translating gives CASSPPGQGNEQYF. The full variable domain, in which reference TRBV18 and TRBJ2-7 provide the parts outside the CDR3, is NAGVMQNPRHLVRRRGQEARLRCSPMKGHSHVYWYRQLPEEGLKFMVYLQKENIIDESGMPKERFSAEFPKEGPSILRIQQVVRGDSAAYFCASSPPGQGNEQYFGPGTRLTVT.

This sequence joins TRBV28 and TRBJ2-4; TRBD2 agrees at 13 bases. Germline lookup yields CDR1 MDHEN and CDR2 SYDVKM. After removal of 4 bases from V and 12 bases from J, the junction contained 12 bases not matched to a gene. The CDR3 length is 16 residues. CDR3 nucleotide sequence: TGTGCCAGCAGTTCCCCACTAGCGGGAGGGGGCCGTCATCAGTACTTC. Translation: CASSSPLAGGGRHQYF.

The chain recombines TRBV19 with TRBJ1-2; tentative D call: TRBD1 (6 bases). V was shortened by 10 bases and J by 7 bases, with 16 bases between the two germline ends. This CDR3 is 12 amino acids long. Germline CDR1 is LNHDA and CDR2 is SQIVND (reference sequence). The chain's CDR3 is CATHLGGGGYTF. The CDR3 DNA reads as TGTGCCACACACCTAGGAGGGGGTGGCTACACCTTC.

This chain links TRBV2 with TRBJ2-4, with D possibly matching TRBD1 (6 bases). The CDR3 covers 17 residues. Per germline, CDR1 SNHLY and CDR2 FYNNEI. Trimming stripped 3 bases from V and 0 bases from J, with 15 bases between. CDR3 coding DNA: TGTGCCAGCAGTGAGCAGGGGCCGGGGCTAGCCAAAAACATTCAGTACTTC. It codes for CASSEQGPGLAKNIQYF.

This chain uses TRBV10-3 with TRBJ2-3; D uncertain. The germline V gene encodes CDR1 ENHRY and CDR2 SYGVKD. This CDR3 spans 10 amino acids. V lost 10 bases and J lost 6, with 8 bases in between. This CDR3 reads CATRDDTQYF. The CDR3, as DNA: TGTGCCACCCGTGACGATACGCAGTATTTT.

The chain joins TRBV19 to TRBJ2-3; 12 nucleotides agree with TRBD2. This CDR3 has 15 residues. CDR1 is LNHDA and CDR2 is SQIVND in the germline V gene (reference sequence). Germline trimming cut 5 bases from V and 6 bases from J; bases unmatched to any gene: 6. The CDR3 here is CASSATSGSQDTQYF. In DNA form, the CDR3 reads TGTGCCAGTAGTGCGACTAGCGGGAGCCAGGATACGCAGTATTTT.

This clone appeared a single time. V is TRBV5-1 and J is TRBJ1-6, with TRBD1 as a possible D gene (6 bases). V lost 3 bases and J lost 5, with 9 bases in between. Germline V gene data show CDR1 as SGHRS and CDR2 as YFSETQ. There are 14 residues in the CDR3. CDR3 DNA sequence: TGCGCCAGCAGCTGGGACATTGATAATTCACCCCTCCACTTT. This gives the protein CASSWDIDNSPLHF.

Turning to this clone: The sample carries other DNA sequences with the same CDR3. The chain links TRBV5-1 to TRBJ2-5; 7 bases agree with TRBD1. The V gene end was trimmed by 0 bases and the J gene end by 4 bases; junction bases not matched to a gene: 3. Germline values: CDR1 SGHRS, CDR2 YFSETQ. The CDR3 has 14 residues. The DNA for the CDR3 is TGCGCCAGCAGCTTGGCAGGGGGTGGAGAGACCCAGTACTTC. This sequence encodes CASSLAGGGETQYF.